Shown below are 10 T cell receptor beta chains from a single sample sequenced in a study of T-cell memory formation after mild COVID-19. TCRdb re-called the 5' RACE reads through MiXCR, storing one row per CDR3 protein. The profile shows about 390,000 distinct CDR3 sequences, approximately 16% of them singletons. The sequenced material came from PBMCs or a T cell subset sorted from them (not recorded which). These receptors were collected from a man younger than 35 who had mild COVID-19 (a few samples of this study predate the infection). Cell type and time point are not known.

This clonotype was counted between two and nine times. CDR3: CSAREQSGELFF. The CDR3 DNA follows: TGCAGTGCTAGAGAGCAGTCCGGGGAGCTGTTTTTT. The J gene is TRBJ2-2, the V gene TRBV20-1, with D hard to call. In germline, CDR1 is DFQATT, CDR2 SNEGSKA (reference sequence). Trimming cost V 0 bases and J 6 bases, with 5 bases left between them. The CDR3 is 12 residues long.

This clonotype was detected only a few times. The DNA for the CDR3 is TGCGCCAGCAGCCAAGTAAGAGGACAGGGGATTTACGAGCAGTACTTC. This translates into CASSQVRGQGIYEQYF. This chain uses TRBV4-1 with TRBJ2-7; TRBD1 aligns across 9 bases. V gave up 1 base and J gave up 4 bases; unmatched junction bases: 8. The CDR3 has 16 residues. Germline V gene lookup returns CDR1 MGHRA and CDR2 YSYEKL.

This clonotype was counted at least ten times. The chain links TRBV11-2 to TRBJ2-5; D not resolved. V was trimmed by 1 base and J by 7 bases, leaving 13 bases between them. Germline assignment: CDR1 SGHAT and CDR2 FQNNGV. This CDR3 contains 14 residues. The CDR3 here is CASSLGRQIGTQYF. Written as DNA, the CDR3 is TGTGCCAGCAGCTTAGGAAGGCAGATCGGGACCCAGTACTTC.

This clonotype was detected only a few times. This chain connects TRBV12-3 or TRBV12-4 to TRBJ1-5, with 8 bases lining up with TRBD1. V lost 5 bases and J lost 4; bases outside the gene matches: 7. The CDR3 is 15 residues long. The DNA of the CDR3 is TGTGCCAGCAGTGAGGACAGGGAGACGAATCAGCCCCAGCATTTT. As protein: CASSEDRETNQPQHF.

The chain joins TRBV11-2 to TRBJ1-2; maybe TRBD1 (6 bases). V dropped 5 bases and J dropped 4 bases, with 17 bases sitting between them. This CDR3 comprises 15 residues. Germline lookup yields CDR1 SGHAT and CDR2 FQNNGV. CDR3 sequence (DNA): TGTGCCAGCAGCACCTCGACAGGTCCCTCCTATGGCTACACCTTC. This translates into CASSTSTGPSYGYTF.

The V gene is TRBV2, the J gene TRBJ1-5; D unclear. V lost 2 bases, J lost 3 bases, and 11 bases lay in between. The CDR3 contains 15 residues. Germline CDR1 reads SNHLY; CDR2 reads FYNNEI. CDR3 amino acids: CASSEFGRDNQPQHF. The CDR3 DNA reads as TGTGCCAGCAGTGAATTTGGACGGGACAATCAGCCCCAGCATTTT. The full variable domain, completed using reference TRBV2 and TRBJ1-5, is EPEVTQTPSHQVTQMGQEVILRCVPISNHLYFYWYRQILGQKVEFLVSFYNNEISEKSEIFDDQFSVERPDGSNFTLKIRSTKLEDSAMYFCASSEFGRDNQPQHFGDGTRLSIL.

Only a few counts were recorded for this clonotype. The chain employs TRBV28 and TRBJ2-5; weak D call: TRBD1 (6 bases). The CDR3 covers 12 residues. V shed 7 bases and J shed 4 bases, with 10 bases lying between them. CDR1 is MDHEN and CDR2 is SYDVKM in the germline V gene. The CDR3 DNA reads as TGTGCCAGCACCCACAGGGCAGAGACCCAGTACTTC. Translated: CASTHRAETQYF.

This clonotype has just a few counts. The rearrangement joins TRBV11-2 to TRBJ2-7; the D is unclear. Trimming removed 5 bases from V and 1 base from J, with 15 bases in between. Per the germline V gene, CDR1 is SGHAT and CDR2 is FQNNGV. This CDR3 comprises 15 residues. The CDR3 protein is CASSNGRTGSYEQYF. The CDR3 DNA is TGTGCCAGCAGCAATGGACGAACCGGATCCTACGAGCAGTACTTC.

The chain couples TRBV27 to TRBJ2-2; TRBD2 is a possible D gene (5 bases). This CDR3 spans 16 amino acids. The germline gives CDR1 MNHEY, CDR2 SMNVEV (reference sequence). Trimming shortened V by 3 bases and J by 4 bases, and 15 bases separated the two germline ends. CDR3 bases: TGTGCCAGCAGTTTCCGGCGGGCGGCAGGCACCGGGGAGCTGTTTTTT. As protein: CASSFRRAAGTGELFF.

This clonotype has more than one count but fewer than ten. The chain has TRBV5-1 and TRBJ1-5, with D maybe TRBD1 (6 bases). Trimming shortened V by 0 bases and J by 15 bases, and 19 bases separated the two germline ends. Germline V lookup: CDR1 SGHRS, CDR2 YFSETQ. This CDR3 comprises 14 residues. CDR3 residues: CASSLDVVDRLWHF. The CDR3 bases are TGCGCCAGCAGCTTGGACGTCGTGGACAGATTATGGCATTTT.